The next 31 T cell receptor beta chains were all read from a single sample in a study of cytomegalovirus exposure and HLA in healthy donors. The PCR made use of 60 Vbeta and 13 Jbeta primers. Here immunoSEQ multiplex PCR was the method, and the copy in TCRdb shows in-frame clones only, minus some. The data hold 150,000 to 200,000 clones, with around three quarters observed a single time. Sequencing was done on a sample of PBMCs. These receptors all stem from a woman between 50 and 59 years old in good health and CMV-seronegative.

This clone has a handful of counts. The V and J genes are TRBV7-3 and TRBJ2-1; 10 nucleotides align to TRBD2. V lost 0 bases, J lost 0 bases, and 8 bases stayed unmatched. The CDR3 consists of 19 residues. The germline V gene encodes CDR1 SGHTA and CDR2 FQGTGA. The chain's CDR3 is CASSLTGGSGRASYNEQFF. In nucleotides, the CDR3 is TGTGCCAGCAGCTTAACCGGGGGGAGCGGGAGGGCCTCCTACAATGAGCAGTTCTTC.

The rearrangement joins TRBV27 to TRBJ2-7; perhaps TRBD2 as D (5 bases). This CDR3 comprises 13 residues. In germline, CDR1 is MNHEY, CDR2 SMNVEV (reference sequence). V was shortened by 2 bases and J by 3 bases, with 8 bases between the two germline ends. DNA for the CDR3: TGTGCCAGCAGTTTACACGAGGGCTACGAGCAGTACTTC. The encoded protein is CASSLHEGYEQYF.

CDR3 in DNA: TGTGCCAGCAGCCCCTCCGGGACAACCTCCGAGCAGTACTTC. Its translation: CASSPSGTTSEQYF. The chain is built from TRBV9 and TRBJ2-7; TRBD1 is a possible D gene (6 bases). This CDR3 is built from 14 residues. Per germline, CDR1 SGDLS and CDR2 YYNGEE. Trimming removed 4 bases from V and 6 bases from J, with 17 bases in between. The full variable domain, completed using reference TRBV9 and TRBJ2-7, is DSGVTQTPKHLITATGQRVTLRCSPRSGDLSVYWYQQSLDQGLQFLIQYYNGEERAKGNILERFSAQQFPDLHSELNLSSLELGDSALYFCASSPSGTTSEQYFGPGTRLTVT.

The genes are TRBV7-9 and TRBJ2-6, with D possibly being TRBD1 (6 bases). The V end was cut by 5 bases, the J end by 0 bases, with 11 bases between. Germline V gene data show CDR1 as SEHNR and CDR2 as FQNEAQ (reference sequence). This CDR3 region has 16 residues. The CDR3 sequence is CASSRPRGSGANVLTF. CDR3 bases: TGTGCCAGCAGCAGGCCCAGGGGCTCTGGGGCCAACGTCCTGACTTTC.

This chain uses TRBV7-2 with TRBJ1-1; D may be TRBD1 (5 bases). V lost 5 bases to trimming and J lost 1 base, with 11 bases between them. The CDR3 has 14 residues. Per germline, CDR1 SGHTA and CDR2 FQGNSA. The CDR3 protein is CASSLSTGNTEAFF. As DNA, the CDR3 is TGTGCCAGCAGCCTAAGCACAGGGAACACTGAAGCTTTCTTT.

The chain joins TRBV9 to TRBJ1-1; 9 nucleotides agree with TRBD1. Germline V gene lookup returns CDR1 SGDLS and CDR2 YYNGEE. This CDR3 spans 15 amino acids. V was pared by 4 bases and J by 0 bases, with 4 bases of the junction left unmatched. CDR3 amino acids: CASSPGTGLNTEAFF. The CDR3 coding sequence is TGTGCCAGCAGCCCCGGGACAGGGTTGAACACTGAAGCTTTCTTT.

The V and J genes are TRBV19 and TRBJ2-3; D may be TRBD2 (6 bases). CDR1 LNHDA and CDR2 SQIVND come from the germline V gene (reference sequence). V was trimmed by 5 bases and J by 2 bases, leaving 29 bases between them. The CDR3 runs 20 residues. The CDR3 region is CASSSLGFGPSDQFTDTQYF. In DNA, the CDR3 is TGTGCCAGTAGTTCCCTTGGGTTCGGGCCTAGCGATCAGTTCACAGATACGCAGTATTTT.

CDR3 nucleotides: TGTGCCAGCGACGAAGGAGGGGTCGATGGCTACACCTTC. This encodes CASDEGGVDGYTF. The V call is TRBV28, the J call TRBJ1-2; D possibly corresponds to TRBD1 (5 bases). This CDR3 is built from 13 residues. Germline CDR1 reads MDHEN; CDR2 reads SYDVKM. V lost 8 bases, J lost 6 bases, and 16 bases lay in between.

CDR3 DNA: TGTGCCTGGAGCGATAAGGGGTTTCTACACGAGCAGTACTTC. Protein sequence: CAWSDKGFLHEQYF. The rearrangement uses TRBV30 and TRBJ2-7; weak D call: TRBD1 (5 bases). This CDR3 comprises 14 residues. V lost 3 bases and J lost 5, with 17 bases in between. CDR1 is GTSNPN, CDR2 SVGIG, per germline (reference sequence).

This chain joins TRBV7-2 and TRBJ2-7; TRBD1 is a possible D gene (7 bases). V was trimmed by 1 base and J by 6 bases, leaving 19 bases between them. The CDR3 is 16 residues long. From germline, CDR1 is SGHTA and CDR2 FQGNSA. The chain's CDR3 is CASSLDVGGTEGEQYF. The CDR3 DNA follows: TGTGCCAGCAGCTTAGATGTCGGCGGGACAGAGGGCGAGCAGTACTTC.

Written as DNA, the CDR3 is TGTGCCAGCAGGGGTTTGGCGGCTTATAGCAATCAGCCCCAGCATTTT. Translated: CASRGLAAYSNQPQHF. The V and J genes are TRBV6-6 and TRBJ1-5; unclear D gene. The germline gives CDR1 MNHNY, CDR2 SVGAGI (reference sequence). This CDR3 has 16 residues. The V gene lost 6 bases and the J gene lost 0 bases, with 15 bases spanning the gap.

Only one count was recorded for this clone. The chain recombines TRBV4-3 with TRBJ2-7; weak D call: TRBD2 (6 bases). The germline CDR1 and CDR2 sequences are LGHNA and YSLEER. CDR3 length: 15 residues. The germline V and J ends were trimmed by 1 base and 6 bases, with 16 bases remaining between them. The CDR3: CASSQAIERAVEQYF. The CDR3 nucleotides are TGCGCCAGCAGCCAAGCAATAGAGCGGGCGGTCGAGCAGTACTTC.

The V and J genes are TRBV5-6 and TRBJ1-1; 9 bases match TRBD1. Germline V gene lookup returns CDR1 SGHDT and CDR2 YYEEEE. The CDR3 loop spans 17 amino acids. J gave up 0 bases and V 5 bases, and 11 bases lay outside the gene matches. CDR3 coding DNA: TGTGCCAGCAGATCCCGGGACAGGGTTCCGATGAACACTGAAGCTTTCTTT. This translates into CASRSRDRVPMNTEAFF.

The chain has TRBV7-2 and TRBJ1-2; weak D call: TRBD1 (6 bases). The CDR3 loop spans 15 amino acids. The germline CDR1 and CDR2 sequences are SGHTA and FQGNSA. The V and J ends lost 1 base and 4 bases respectively, with 13 bases between them. CDR3 residues: CASSLVTRGSYGYTF. The DNA for the CDR3 is TGTGCCAGCAGCTTAGTCACCAGGGGAAGCTATGGCTACACCTTC.

The DNA for the CDR3 is TGTGCCAGCAGCTTGTCCAGGGTTGGTGAGCAGTTCTTC. It specifies CASSLSRVGEQFF. V gene TRBV7-9 combines with J gene TRBJ2-1; a weak D match, TRBD1 (5 bases). Trimming removed 3 bases from V and 9 bases from J, with 12 bases in between. Per the germline V gene, CDR1 is SEHNR and CDR2 is FQNEAQ (reference sequence). The CDR3 is 13 amino acids.

The gene calls are TRBV5-1 and TRBJ1-3; 9 nucleotides align to TRBD1. The CDR3 loop spans 15 amino acids. V was clipped by 7 bases and J by 3 bases; unmatched bases: 8. Germline V lookup: CDR1 SGHRS, CDR2 YFSETQ. The CDR3 region is CASSERGQGGNTIYF. The CDR3 DNA reads TGCGCCAGCTCCGAGCGGGGACAGGGTGGAAACACCATATATTTT.

The CDR3 is CASSQDAGTDFYGYTF. The CDR3, as DNA: TGTGCCAGCAGCCAAGACGCCGGGACAGACTTTTATGGCTACACCTTC. This chain uses TRBV4-2 with TRBJ1-2; 7 positions agree with TRBD1. The CDR3 is made up of 16 amino acids. J gave up 5 bases and V 0 bases, and 9 bases lay outside the gene matches. The V gene's germline CDR1 is LGHNA and CDR2 YNFKEQ.

For this clone: At one boundary the junction diverges from the germline segment, which might be a read error. The J gene is TRBJ2-1, the V gene TRBV5-4; D may be TRBD2 (7 bases). The CDR3 runs to 16 residues. Germline V CDR1 and CDR2: SGHNT, YYREEE (reference sequence). The CDR3 sequence is CASSQEPGGVQGEQFF. The CDR3 nucleotides are TGCGCCAGCAGCCAAGAACCGGGAGGTGTACAGGGCGAGCAGTTCTTC.

There are a few counts of this clone. This chain links TRBV15 with TRBJ2-7; 10 nucleotides line up with TRBD1. This CDR3 comprises 16 residues. Germline V gene lookup returns CDR1 LNHNV and CDR2 YYDKDF (reference sequence). V lost 8 bases to trimming and J lost 0 bases; unmatched junction nucleotides: 10. DNA of the CDR3: TGTGCCACCGGCCGCACCGGACAGGGGGACTCCTACGAGCAGTACTTC. The encoded protein is CATGRTGQGDSYEQYF.

A note on this clone: Its ends do not fully match the called genes, so a read error is possible. The CDR3 here is CSSSLIPGQRKYEQYF. The CDR3 bases are TGTTCCAGCAGCTTAATTCCGGGACAGAGAAAATACGAGCAGTACTTC. The rearrangement joins TRBV7-9 to TRBJ2-7, with 7 nucleotides matching TRBD1. The CDR3 sequence is 16 residues long. From germline, CDR1 is SEHNR and CDR2 FQNEAQ (reference sequence).

The J gene is TRBJ2-5, the V gene TRBV5-1, with 7 positions matching TRBD1. Germline V gene data show CDR1 as SGHRS and CDR2 as YFSETQ. V dropped 5 bases and J dropped 5; count of bases not matched to a gene: 6. CDR3 length: 13 amino acids. The chain's CDR3 is CASSRTGEETQYF. CDR3 sequence (DNA): TGCGCCAGCAGTCGTACAGGGGAGGAGACCCAGTACTTC.

This chain connects TRBV19 to TRBJ2-1; D is uncertain. This CDR3 has 15 amino acids. Germline V gives CDR1 LNHDA, CDR2 SQIVND (reference sequence). V lost 7 bases and J lost 0, with 13 bases in between. The CDR3 DNA follows: TGTGCCAGTAAACCACTCGCGAGCTCCTACAATGAGCAGTTCTTC. Its protein product is CASKPLASSYNEQFF.

V and J are TRBV19 and TRBJ1-6; possible D gene TRBD1, 5 bases. CDR3 length: 14 amino acids. Germline assignment: CDR1 LNHDA and CDR2 SQIVND (reference sequence). V was cut by 5 bases and J by 9 bases, with 14 bases left in between. CDR3 sequence reads: CASSPVQDTSPLHF. The CDR3 bases are TGTGCCAGTAGTCCGGTACAGGACACTTCACCCCTCCACTTT.

The V call is TRBV10-3, the J call TRBJ2-7; 7 nucleotides agree with TRBD2. CDR3 size: 15 residues. V shed 3 bases and J 2 bases; nucleotides not matched to a gene: 7. Germline CDR1 ENHRY, CDR2 SYGVKD. The CDR3 DNA follows: TGTGCCATCAGTGACACCGGGACTATAGCCTACGAGCAGTACTTC. It codes for CAISDTGTIAYEQYF.

The V gene is TRBV11-2, the J gene TRBJ1-2, with 9 bases matching TRBD1. The CDR3 runs to 17 residues. Trimming cost V 3 bases and J 0 bases; bases outside gene matches: 8. Per the germline V gene, CDR1 is SGHAT and CDR2 is FQNNGV. For the CDR3, the DNA is TGTGCCAGCAGCTTCGGGGACAGGGTCTCGTCTAACTATGGCTACACCTTC. This sequence encodes CASSFGDRVSSNYGYTF.

This sequence joins TRBV2 and TRBJ1-2; TRBD1 agrees at 11 bases. This CDR3 comprises 15 residues. Germline V gene sequence: CDR1 SNHLY, CDR2 FYNNEI. J lost 7 bases, V lost 8 bases, and 12 bases had no gene match. The chain's CDR3 is CASYPLAGQGGGYTF. The CDR3 DNA sequence: TGTGCCAGCTACCCTCTTGCGGGACAGGGGGGTGGCTACACCTTC.

A remark on this clone: At one boundary the junction diverges from the germline segment, which might be a read error. The chain recombines TRBV11-2 with TRBJ1-1; the D is unclear. Germline V lookup: CDR1 SGHAT, CDR2 FQNNGV. This CDR3 has 13 residues. In DNA, the CDR3 is TGTGCCAGCGCATGGGGAGCCGGCACTCAAGCTTTCTTT. Translation gives CASAWGAGTQAFF.

This chain links TRBV5-1 with TRBJ2-7; D not resolved. The CDR3 is made up of 14 amino acids. V shed 4 bases and J shed 1 base, with 12 bases lying between them. In germline, CDR1 is SGHRS, CDR2 YFSETQ. The CDR3 loop reads CASSPLVRSYEQYF. CDR3 nucleotides: TGCGCCAGCAGCCCATTAGTCAGGTCCTACGAGCAGTACTTC.

The J gene is TRBJ2-1, the V gene TRBV19; D might be TRBD2 (6 bases). In germline, CDR1 is LNHDA, CDR2 SQIVND (reference sequence). The V gene lost 6 bases and the J gene lost 1 base, with 10 bases spanning the gap. The CDR3 contains 14 residues. The CDR3 reads CASSNGGSYNEQFF. In DNA form, the CDR3 reads TGTGCCAGTAGCAATGGGGGGTCCTACAATGAGCAGTTCTTC. Using reference TRBV19 and TRBJ2-1 for the parts outside the CDR3, the full variable domain is DGGITQSPKYLFRKEGQNVTLSCEQNLNHDAMYWYRQDPGQGLRLIYYSQIVNDFQKGDIAEGYSVSREKKESFPLTVTSAQKNPTAFYLCASSNGGSYNEQFFGPGTRLTVL.

This chain connects TRBV19 to TRBJ1-1, with a tentative D call TRBD1 (5 bases). V lost 3 bases and J lost 0, with 17 bases in between. This CDR3 contains 17 residues. CDR1 and CDR2 (germline): LNHDA, SQIVND (reference sequence). The CDR3 DNA follows: TGTGCCAGTAGTATGAAAAGGACACGAAGTTTGAACACTGAAGCTTTCTTT. Its translation is CASSMKRTRSLNTEAFF.

CDR3 residues: CASSVASGSNEQYF. CDR3 coding DNA: TGTGCCAGCAGCGTAGCCAGCGGGAGCAACGAGCAGTACTTC. The chain uses TRBV9 and TRBJ2-7, with 8 bases lining up with TRBD2. The junction had 4 bases not matched to a gene; V was cut back by 0 bases and J by 5 bases. This CDR3 comprises 14 residues. The germline V gene encodes CDR1 SGDLS and CDR2 YYNGEE.